The entry below gives a single TCR beta chain sequence along with its context. Its antigen remains unknown. This entry is derived from a study of T cells after yellow fever vaccination. General study findings and limits: Most primary-vaccination clones recurred post-booster (approximately 96% CD4, 88% CD8).

Via MiXCR, TCRdb re-called the 5' RACE reads, giving one row per CDR3 protein. The sample consists of 300,000 to 400,000 distinct CDR3 sequences, under 5% of them appearing once. Sequenced material: PBMCs, taken 5 days after the yellow fever booster vaccination. This TCR derives from a man between 18 and 29 years old who received the YFV17D yellow fever vaccine.

The CDR3 DNA is TGCGCCAGCAGCTTGGCACGAGTTGGCGAGCAGTACTTC. Its translation: CASSLARVGEQYF. V gene TRBV5-1 combines with J gene TRBJ2-7; D remains ambiguous. Germline CDR1 SGHRS, CDR2 YFSETQ. Trimming cost V 0 bases and J 6 bases, with 10 bases left between them. The CDR3 has 13 residues.